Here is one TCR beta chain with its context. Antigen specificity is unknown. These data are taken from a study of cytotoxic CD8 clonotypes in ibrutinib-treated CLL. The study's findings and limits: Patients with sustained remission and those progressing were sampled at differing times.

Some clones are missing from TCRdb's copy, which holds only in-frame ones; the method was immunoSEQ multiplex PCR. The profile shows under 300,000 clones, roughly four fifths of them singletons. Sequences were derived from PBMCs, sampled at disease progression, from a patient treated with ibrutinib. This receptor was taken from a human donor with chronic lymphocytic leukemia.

The CDR3 nucleotides read TGTGCCAGTAGTAGGACAGCCTCGAATCCCACAGATACGCAGTATTTT. This codes for CASSRTASNPTDTQYF. The V gene is TRBV19, the J gene TRBJ2-3, with D possibly matching TRBD1 (6 bases). The CDR3 sequence is 16 residues long. Germline lookup yields CDR1 LNHDA and CDR2 SQIVND (reference sequence). V was clipped by 4 bases and J by 2 bases, with 16 bases between them.